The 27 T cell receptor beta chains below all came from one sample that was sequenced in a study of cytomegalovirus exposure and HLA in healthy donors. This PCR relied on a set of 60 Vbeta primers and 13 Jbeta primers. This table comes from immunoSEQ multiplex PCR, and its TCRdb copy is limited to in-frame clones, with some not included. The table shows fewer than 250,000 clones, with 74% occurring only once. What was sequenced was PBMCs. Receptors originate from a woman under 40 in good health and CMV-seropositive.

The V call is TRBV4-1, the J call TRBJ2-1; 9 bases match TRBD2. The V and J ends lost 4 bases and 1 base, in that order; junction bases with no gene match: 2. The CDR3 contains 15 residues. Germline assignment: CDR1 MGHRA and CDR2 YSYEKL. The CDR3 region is CASSPTSGSYNEQFF. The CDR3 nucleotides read TGCGCCAGCAGCCCTACTAGCGGGTCCTACAATGAGCAGTTCTTC.

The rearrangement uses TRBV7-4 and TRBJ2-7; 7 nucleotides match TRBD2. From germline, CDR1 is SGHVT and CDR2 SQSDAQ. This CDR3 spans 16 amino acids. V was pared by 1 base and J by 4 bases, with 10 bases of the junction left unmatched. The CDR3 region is CASSLVPCGRRYEQYF. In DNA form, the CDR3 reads TGTGCCAGCAGCTTAGTGCCATGCGGGAGAAGGTACGAGCAGTACTTC.

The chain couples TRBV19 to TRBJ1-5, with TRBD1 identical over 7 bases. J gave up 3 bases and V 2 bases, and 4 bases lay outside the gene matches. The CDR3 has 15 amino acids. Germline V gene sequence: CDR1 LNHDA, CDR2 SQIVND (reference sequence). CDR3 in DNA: TGTGCCAGTAGTATAAGAGACAGGGTCAATCAGCCCCAGCATTTT. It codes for CASSIRDRVNQPQHF.

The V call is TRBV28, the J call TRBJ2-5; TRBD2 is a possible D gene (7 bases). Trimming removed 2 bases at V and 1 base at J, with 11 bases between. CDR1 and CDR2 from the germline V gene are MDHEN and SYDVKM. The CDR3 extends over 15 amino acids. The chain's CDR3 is CASSLVRGAQETQYF. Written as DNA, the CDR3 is TGTGCCAGCAGTTTAGTTCGGGGGGCCCAAGAGACCCAGTACTTC. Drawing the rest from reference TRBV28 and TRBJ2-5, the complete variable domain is DVKVTQSSRYLVKRTGEKVFLECVQDMDHENMFWYRQDPGLGLRLIYFSYDVKMKEKGDIPEGYSVSREKKERFSLILESASTNQTSMYLCASSLVRGAQETQYFGPGTRLLVL.

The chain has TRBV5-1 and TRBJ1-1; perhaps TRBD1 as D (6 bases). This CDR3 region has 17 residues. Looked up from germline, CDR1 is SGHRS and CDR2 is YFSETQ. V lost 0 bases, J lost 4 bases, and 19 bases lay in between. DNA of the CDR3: TGCGCCAGCAGCTTGGGTATAAGGCAGGGGCAGGGCACTGAAGCTTTCTTT. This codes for CASSLGIRQGQGTEAFF. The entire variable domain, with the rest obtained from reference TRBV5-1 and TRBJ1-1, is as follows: KAGVTQTPRYLIKTRGQQVTLSCSPISGHRSVSWYQQTPGQGLQFLFEYFSETQRNKGNFPGRFSGRQFSNSRSEMNVSTLELGDSALYLCASSLGIRQGQGTEAFFGQGTRLTVV.

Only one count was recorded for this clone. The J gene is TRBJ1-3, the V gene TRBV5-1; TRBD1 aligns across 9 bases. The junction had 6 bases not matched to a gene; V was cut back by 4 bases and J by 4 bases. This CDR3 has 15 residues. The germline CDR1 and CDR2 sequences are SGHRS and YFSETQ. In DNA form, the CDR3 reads TGCGCCAGCAGCCGGACAGGGGTGGCGGGAAACACCATATATTTT. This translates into CASSRTGVAGNTIYF.

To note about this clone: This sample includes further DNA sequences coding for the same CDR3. The CDR3 loop is CASRGQSSGANVLTF. The CDR3, as DNA: TGTGCCAGCAGGGGACAGTCCTCTGGGGCCAACGTCCTGACTTTC. The chain recombines TRBV2 with TRBJ2-6; 7 bases match TRBD1. V lost 6 bases to trimming and J lost 0 bases; unmatched junction nucleotides: 2. The CDR3 is 15 amino acids. Germline V gene sequence: CDR1 SNHLY, CDR2 FYNNEI.

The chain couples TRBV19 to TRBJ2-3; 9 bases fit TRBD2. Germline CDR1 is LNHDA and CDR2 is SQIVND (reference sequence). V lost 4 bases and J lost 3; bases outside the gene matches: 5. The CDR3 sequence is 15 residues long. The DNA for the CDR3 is TGTGCCAGTAGTAAGGTTAGCGGGAGTACAGATACGCAGTATTTT. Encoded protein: CASSKVSGSTDTQYF.

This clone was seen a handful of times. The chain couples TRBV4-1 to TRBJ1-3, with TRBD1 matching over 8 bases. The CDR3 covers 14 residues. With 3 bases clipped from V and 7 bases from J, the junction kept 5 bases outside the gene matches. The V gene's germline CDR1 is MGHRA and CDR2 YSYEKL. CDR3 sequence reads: CASSQVQGANTIYF. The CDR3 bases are TGCGCCAGCAGCCAGGTCCAGGGGGCCAACACCATATATTTT.

The CDR3 region is CASSVDSVGETQYF. CDR3 sequence (DNA): TGTGCCAGTAGTGTTGACAGCGTTGGGGAGACCCAGTACTTC. The chain couples TRBV19 to TRBJ2-5; possibly TRBD1 for D (5 bases). The CDR3 contains 14 residues. CDR1 and CDR2 (germline): LNHDA, SQIVND (reference sequence). The V and J ends lost 5 bases and 5 bases respectively, with 15 bases between them.

CDR3 sequence reads: CASSGGLGTANEKLFF. The CDR3 nucleotides read TGTGCCAGCAGCGGTGGCCTCGGGACAGCTAATGAAAAACTGTTTTTT. V and J are TRBV9 and TRBJ1-4, with 7 bases matching TRBD1. The CDR3 spans 16 residues. J gave up 3 bases and V 3 bases, and 8 bases lay outside the gene matches. The germline V gene has CDR1 SGDLS and CDR2 YYNGEE.

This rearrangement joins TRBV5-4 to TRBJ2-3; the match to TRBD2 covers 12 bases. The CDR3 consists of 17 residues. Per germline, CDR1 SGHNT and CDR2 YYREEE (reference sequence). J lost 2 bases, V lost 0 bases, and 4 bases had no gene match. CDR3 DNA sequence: TGTGCCAGCAGCTTGGTCCGACTAGCGGGAGACACAGATACGCAGTATTTT. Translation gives CASSLVRLAGDTDTQYF.

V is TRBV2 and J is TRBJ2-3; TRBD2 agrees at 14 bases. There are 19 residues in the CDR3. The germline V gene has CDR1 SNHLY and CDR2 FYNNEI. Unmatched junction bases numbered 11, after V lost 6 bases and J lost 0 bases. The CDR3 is CASSPAPGLAGASTDTQYF. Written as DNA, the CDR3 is TGTGCCAGCAGCCCAGCTCCGGGACTAGCGGGAGCCAGCACAGATACGCAGTATTTT.

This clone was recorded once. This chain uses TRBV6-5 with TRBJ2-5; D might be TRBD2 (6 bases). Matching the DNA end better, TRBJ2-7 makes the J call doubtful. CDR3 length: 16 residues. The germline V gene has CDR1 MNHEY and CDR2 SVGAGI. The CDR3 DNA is TGTGCCAGCAGTTACGGGTCTAGCGTGACGGTCTTCGAGCAGTACTTC. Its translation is CASSYGSSVTVFEQYF.

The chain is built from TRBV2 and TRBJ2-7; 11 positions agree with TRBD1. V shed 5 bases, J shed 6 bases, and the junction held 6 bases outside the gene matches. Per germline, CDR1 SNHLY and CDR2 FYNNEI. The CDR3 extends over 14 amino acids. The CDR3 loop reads CASSNPGQGGEQYF. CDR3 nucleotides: TGTGCCAGCAGTAATCCGGGACAGGGGGGCGAGCAGTACTTC.

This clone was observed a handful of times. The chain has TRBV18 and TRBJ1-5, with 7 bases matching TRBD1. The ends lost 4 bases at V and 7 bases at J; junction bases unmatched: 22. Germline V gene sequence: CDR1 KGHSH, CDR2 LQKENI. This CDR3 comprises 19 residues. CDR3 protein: CASSLPSTGMGLLSQPQHF. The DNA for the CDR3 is TGTGCCAGCTCACTTCCCTCGACAGGGATGGGATTGCTAAGCCAGCCCCAGCATTTT.

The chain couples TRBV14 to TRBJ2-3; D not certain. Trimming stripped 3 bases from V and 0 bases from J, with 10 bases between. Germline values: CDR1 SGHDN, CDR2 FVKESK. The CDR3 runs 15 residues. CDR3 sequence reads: CASSHGIPSTDTQYF. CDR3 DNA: TGTGCCAGCAGCCACGGTATCCCTAGCACAGATACGCAGTATTTT.

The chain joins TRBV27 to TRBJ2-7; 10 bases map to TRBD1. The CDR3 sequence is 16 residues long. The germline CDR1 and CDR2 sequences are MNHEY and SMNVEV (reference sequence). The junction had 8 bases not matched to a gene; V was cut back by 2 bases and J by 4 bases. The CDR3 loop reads CASSLGTGDRRYEQYF. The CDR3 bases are TGTGCCAGCAGTTTAGGGACAGGGGACAGGAGATACGAGCAGTACTTC.

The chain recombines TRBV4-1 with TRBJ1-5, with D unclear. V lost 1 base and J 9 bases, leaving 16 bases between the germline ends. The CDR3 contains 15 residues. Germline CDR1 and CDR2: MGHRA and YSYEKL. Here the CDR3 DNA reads TGCGCCAGCAGCCAAGCGGATTTGGGCTCGCTGCCCCAGCATTTT. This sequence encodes CASSQADLGSLPQHF.

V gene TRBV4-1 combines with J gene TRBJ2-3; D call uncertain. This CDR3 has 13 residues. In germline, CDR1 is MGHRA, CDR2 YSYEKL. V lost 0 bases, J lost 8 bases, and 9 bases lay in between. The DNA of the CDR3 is TGCGCCAGCAGCCAAGAAACCAGACTTACGCAGTATTTT. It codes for CASSQETRLTQYF.

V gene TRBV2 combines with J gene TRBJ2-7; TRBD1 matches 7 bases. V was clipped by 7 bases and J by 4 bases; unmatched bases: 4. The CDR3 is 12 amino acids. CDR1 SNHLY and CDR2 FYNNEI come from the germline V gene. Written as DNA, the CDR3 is TGTGCCAGCAACCTACAGGGGTACGAGCAGTACTTC. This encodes CASNLQGYEQYF.

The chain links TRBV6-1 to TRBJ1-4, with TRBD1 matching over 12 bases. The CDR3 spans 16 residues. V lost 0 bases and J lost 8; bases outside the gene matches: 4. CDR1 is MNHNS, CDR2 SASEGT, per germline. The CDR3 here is CASSEAGGTGGEKLFF. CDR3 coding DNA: TGTGCCAGCAGTGAAGCGGGCGGGACAGGGGGCGAAAAACTGTTTTTT.

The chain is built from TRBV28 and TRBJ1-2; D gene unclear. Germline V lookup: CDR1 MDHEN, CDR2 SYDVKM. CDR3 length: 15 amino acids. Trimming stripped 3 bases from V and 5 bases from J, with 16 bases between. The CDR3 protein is CASSFGRSIMYGYTF. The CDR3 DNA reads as TGTGCCAGCAGTTTCGGTCGTTCCATAATGTATGGCTACACCTTC.

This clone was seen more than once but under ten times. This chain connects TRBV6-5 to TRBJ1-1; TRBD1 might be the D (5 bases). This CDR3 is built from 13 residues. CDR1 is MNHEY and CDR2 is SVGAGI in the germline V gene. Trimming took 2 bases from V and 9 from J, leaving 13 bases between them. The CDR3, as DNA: TGTGCCAGCAGTTACCCCGGGACTGTGAAAGCTTTCTTT. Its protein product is CASSYPGTVKAFF.

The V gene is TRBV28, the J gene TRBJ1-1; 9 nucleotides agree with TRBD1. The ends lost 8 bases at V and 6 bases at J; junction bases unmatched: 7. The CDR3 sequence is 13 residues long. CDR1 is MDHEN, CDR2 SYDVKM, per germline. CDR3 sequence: CASGRDRVPEAFF. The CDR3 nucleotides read TGTGCCAGCGGCCGGGACAGGGTACCTGAAGCTTTCTTT.

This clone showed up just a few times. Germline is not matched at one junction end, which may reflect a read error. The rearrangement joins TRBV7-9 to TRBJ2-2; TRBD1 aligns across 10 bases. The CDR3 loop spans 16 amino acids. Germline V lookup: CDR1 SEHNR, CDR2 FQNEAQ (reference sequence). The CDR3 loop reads CSSSMRQGAPSGELFF. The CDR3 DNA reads TGTTCCAGCAGCATGCGACAGGGGGCTCCGTCCGGGGAGCTGTTTTTT.

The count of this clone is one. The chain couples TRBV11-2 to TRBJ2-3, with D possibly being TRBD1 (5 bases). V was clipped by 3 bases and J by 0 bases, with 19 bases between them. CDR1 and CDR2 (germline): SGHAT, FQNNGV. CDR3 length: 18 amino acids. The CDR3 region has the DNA TGTGCCAGCAGCTTGGGCATCGACAGCATGACTAGCACAGATACGCAGTATTTT. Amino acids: CASSLGIDSMTSTDTQYF.